These 7 T cell receptor beta chains originate from one sample sequenced in a study of monozygotic twins with inflammatory bowel disease. TCRdb reprocessed the 5' RACE reads; each CDR3 protein has one entry and no DNA is given. This specimen shows some 170,000 distinct CDR3 sequences; the ten leading clones hold roughly 2.3%. Sequenced: blood. The receptor source for this set is a human donor with ulcerative colitis or Crohn's disease, or a healthy co-twin of an affected twin (not recorded which).

The chain recombines TRBV12-3 or TRBV12-4 with TRBJ1-2; TCRdb returns TRBD1, unconfirmable since there is no DNA. The CDR3 sequence is 17 residues long. The CDR3 protein is CASNSHGLDSDHDGYTF.

V usage is TRBV7-2 and J usage is TRBJ2-7; TCRdb reports TRBD2, a call that lacks DNA to check it against. The CDR3 is 16 residues long. Germline V gives CDR1 SGHTA, CDR2 FQGNSA. CDR3 protein: CASSLALAGFSYEQYF.

This rearrangement joins TRBV7-7 to TRBJ2-1; TCRdb lists TRBD1, though no DNA is available to test this call. The CDR3 runs to 14 residues. Germline V gives CDR1 SSHAT, CDR2 FNYEAQ (reference sequence). The CDR3 loop reads CASSPRTGSQEQFF.

V is TRBV7-6 and J is TRBJ2-7; checking the TCRdb D call of TRBD2 is not possible without DNA. The CDR3 runs to 14 residues. Germline loops: CDR1 SGHVS, CDR2 FNYEAQ. The CDR3 spells CASSLDGSTVEQYF.

This chain connects TRBV12-2 to TRBJ1-5. TRBV12-2 is marked as a pseudogene. The CDR3 has 17 amino acids. The CDR3 loop reads CASRGRAVVYSNQPQHF.

V gene TRBV5-1 combines with J gene TRBJ2-1; TCRdb gives TRBD2 as the D gene, but with no DNA this cannot be confirmed. The CDR3 is made up of 14 amino acids. Germline values: CDR1 SGHRS, CDR2 YFSETQ. The CDR3 sequence is CASRPPGLYNEQFF.

The rearrangement links TRBV12-3 or TRBV12-4 to TRBJ1-6. This CDR3 is 15 amino acids long. The CDR3 here is CASSLGGSYNSPLHF.